Listed here are 12 T cell receptor beta chains from one sample, sequenced in a study of T cells expressing NK-cell markers. TCRdb re-called the 5' RACE reads, yielding one record per CDR3 amino acid sequence without DNA. Across 120,000 to 150,000 distinct CDR3 sequences, the top ten clones capture roughly 12% of the sample. The sequencing sample was made of blood T cells: a sorted CD56 or NKG2C T cell subset, CD4+ or CD8+ T cells, or bulk PBMC T cells (not recorded which). These receptors were obtained from a man aged 18 to 30 in good health.

The rearrangement links TRBV4-3 to TRBJ2-1; TCRdb outputs TRBD1, but without DNA this stays unchecked. Germline V gene lookup returns CDR1 LGHNA and CDR2 YSLEER. The CDR3 runs 18 residues. This CDR3 is CASSQEFRAASSYNEQFF.

The chain links TRBV6-1 to TRBJ2-1; TCRdb designates TRBD1, a call that cannot be tested without DNA. Germline V gene lookup returns CDR1 MNHNS and CDR2 SASEGT. This CDR3 contains 18 residues. CDR3 region: CASSVAAGQGASVDEQFF.

V is TRBV6-1 and J is TRBJ1-1. The CDR3 length is 11 residues. Germline CDR1 and CDR2: MNHNS and SASEGT. The CDR3 is CASIYGTEAFF.

The V and J genes are TRBV9 and TRBJ2-2; absent DNA, TCRdb's TRBD2 call cannot be checked. CDR1 SGDLS and CDR2 YYNGEE come from the germline V gene. This CDR3 spans 21 amino acids. The CDR3 spells CASSSSGGLAGETFGYGELFF. Supplemented by reference TRBV9 and TRBJ2-2, the full variable domain reads DSGVTQTPKHLITATGQRVTLRCSPRSGDLSVYWYQQSLDQGLQFLIQYYNGEERAKGNILERFSAQQFPDLHSELNLSSLELGDSALYFCASSSSGGLAGETFGYGELFFGEGSRLTVL.

The genes are TRBV29-1 and TRBJ2-3; TCRdb designates TRBD2, a call that cannot be tested without DNA. The CDR3 is 19 amino acids. Looked up from germline, CDR1 is SQVTM and CDR2 is ANQGSEA. The CDR3 sequence is CSVEGILDPSGTLADTQYF.

The chain combines TRBV24-1 with TRBJ2-1; the TRBD2 assignment by TCRdb is unverifiable without DNA. This CDR3 spans 16 amino acids. The germline CDR1 and CDR2 sequences are KGHDR and SFDVKD. CDR3 residues: CATSVDGGRMGNEQFF.

V gene TRBV4-3 combines with J gene TRBJ2-2; TCRdb lists TRBD2, though no DNA is available to test this call. The CDR3 covers 13 residues. In germline, CDR1 is LGHNA, CDR2 YSLEER. The chain's CDR3 is CASSQAGGGELFF.

The chain uses TRBV15 and TRBJ2-4. The CDR3 has 13 residues. Germline CDR1 LNHNV, CDR2 YYDKDF (reference sequence). CDR3 sequence: CATSSEAKNIQYF.

The rearrangement joins TRBV28 to TRBJ2-7; TCRdb names TRBD2, which stays unverified in the absence of DNA. From germline, CDR1 is MDHEN and CDR2 SYDVKM. The CDR3 is 12 amino acids. The CDR3 protein is CASRHGSYEQYF. Full variable domain (outside the CDR3, taken from reference TRBV28 and TRBJ2-7): DVKVTQSSRYLVKRTGEKVFLECVQDMDHENMFWYRQDPGLGLRLIYFSYDVKMKEKGDIPEGYSVSREKKERFSLILESASTNQTSMYLCASRHGSYEQYFGPGTRLTVT.

This CDR3 reads CASSQVVLAEKDTQYF. This chain joins TRBV4-2 and TRBJ2-3; there is no DNA to check the TCRdb D call of TRBD2. This CDR3 region has 16 residues. The germline CDR1 and CDR2 sequences are LGHNA and YNFKEQ.

V is TRBV28 and J is TRBJ2-7. The CDR3 contains 13 residues. Per germline, CDR1 MDHEN and CDR2 SYDVKM. CDR3 residues: CASSTRNSYEQYF. The complete variable domain, with remaining parts taken from reference TRBV28 and TRBJ2-7, reads DVKVTQSSRYLVKRTGEKVFLECVQDMDHENMFWYRQDPGLGLRLIYFSYDVKMKEKGDIPEGYSVSREKKERFSLILESASTNQTSMYLCASSTRNSYEQYFGPGTRLTVT.

The chain carries TRBV5-1 and TRBJ2-1. This CDR3 region has 15 residues. Germline CDR1 is SGHRS and CDR2 is YFSETQ. The CDR3 protein is CASSLASSDHNEQFF.